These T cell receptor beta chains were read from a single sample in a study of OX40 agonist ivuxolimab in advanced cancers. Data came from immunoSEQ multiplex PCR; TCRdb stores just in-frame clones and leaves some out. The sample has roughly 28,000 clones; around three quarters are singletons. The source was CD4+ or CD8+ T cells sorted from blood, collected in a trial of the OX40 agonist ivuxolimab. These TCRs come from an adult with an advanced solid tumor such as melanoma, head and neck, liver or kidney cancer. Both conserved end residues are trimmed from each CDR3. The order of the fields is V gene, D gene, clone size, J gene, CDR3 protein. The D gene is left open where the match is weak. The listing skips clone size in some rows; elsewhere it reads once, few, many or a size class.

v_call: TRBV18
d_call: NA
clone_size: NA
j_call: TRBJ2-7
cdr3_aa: ASSPAYEQY

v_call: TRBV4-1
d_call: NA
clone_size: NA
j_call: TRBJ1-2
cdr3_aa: ASSPTPNYGYT

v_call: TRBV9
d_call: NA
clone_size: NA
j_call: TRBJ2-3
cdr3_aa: ASSVESLGGTDTQY

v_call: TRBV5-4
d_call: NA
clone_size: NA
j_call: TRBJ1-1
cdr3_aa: ASSLVGGMNTEAF

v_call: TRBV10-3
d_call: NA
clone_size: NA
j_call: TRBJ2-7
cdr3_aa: AISDSKGTSSYEQY

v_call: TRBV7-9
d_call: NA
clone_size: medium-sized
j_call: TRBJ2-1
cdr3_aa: ASSFGLTGSTYNEQF

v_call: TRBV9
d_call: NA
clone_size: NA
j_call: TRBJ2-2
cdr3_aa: ASSVEPEGLNTGELF

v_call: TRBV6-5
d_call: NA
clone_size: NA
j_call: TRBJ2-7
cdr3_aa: ASSYGVKNYEQY

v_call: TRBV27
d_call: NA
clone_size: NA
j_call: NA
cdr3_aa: ASRTANTYEQY

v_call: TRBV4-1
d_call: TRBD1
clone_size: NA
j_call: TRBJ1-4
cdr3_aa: ASSQVWTGFNEKLF

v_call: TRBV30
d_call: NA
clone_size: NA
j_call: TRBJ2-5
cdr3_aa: AWRGTGGQETQY

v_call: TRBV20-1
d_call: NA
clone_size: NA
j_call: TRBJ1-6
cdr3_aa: SATRWS

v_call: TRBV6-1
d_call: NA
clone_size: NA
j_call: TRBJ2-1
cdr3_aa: ASSEKGWVRGF

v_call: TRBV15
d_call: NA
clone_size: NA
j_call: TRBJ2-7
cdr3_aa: ATSRDWELYEQY

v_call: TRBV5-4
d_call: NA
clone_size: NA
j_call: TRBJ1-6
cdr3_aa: ASSTETENSPLH

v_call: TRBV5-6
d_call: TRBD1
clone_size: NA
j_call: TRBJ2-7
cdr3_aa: ASLRTGVGNEQY

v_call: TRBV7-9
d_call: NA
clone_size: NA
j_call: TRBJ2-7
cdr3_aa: ASSLQSGWSSYEQY

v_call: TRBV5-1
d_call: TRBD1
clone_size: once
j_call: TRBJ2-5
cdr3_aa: ASSLADRGRETQY

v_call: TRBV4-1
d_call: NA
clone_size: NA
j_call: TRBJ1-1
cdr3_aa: ASSQDPGNTEAF

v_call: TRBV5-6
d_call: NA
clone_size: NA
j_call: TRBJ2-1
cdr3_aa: ASSSLNLWQF

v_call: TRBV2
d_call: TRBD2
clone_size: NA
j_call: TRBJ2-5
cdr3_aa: ASSERGEEETQY

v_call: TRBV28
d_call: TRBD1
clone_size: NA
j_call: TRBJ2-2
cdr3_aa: ASSSNTHRGWTGELF

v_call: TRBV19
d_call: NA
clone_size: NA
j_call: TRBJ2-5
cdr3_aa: ASSSVGETQY

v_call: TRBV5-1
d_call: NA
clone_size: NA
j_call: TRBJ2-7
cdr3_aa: ASSLAEGRSYEQY

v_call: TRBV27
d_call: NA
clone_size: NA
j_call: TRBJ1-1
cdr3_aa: ASSLRPGRAEAF

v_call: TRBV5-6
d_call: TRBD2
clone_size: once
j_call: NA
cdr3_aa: ASSLSAGAYEQY

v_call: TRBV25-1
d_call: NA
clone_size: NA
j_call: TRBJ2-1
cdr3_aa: ASSEPLGSYNEQF

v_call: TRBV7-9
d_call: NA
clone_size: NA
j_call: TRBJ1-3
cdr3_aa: ASSLASGNTIY

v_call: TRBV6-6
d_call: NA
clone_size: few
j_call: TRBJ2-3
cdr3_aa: ASSPGGTDTQY

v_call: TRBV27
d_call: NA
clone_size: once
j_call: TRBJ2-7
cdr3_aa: ASSIRDSGVYEQY

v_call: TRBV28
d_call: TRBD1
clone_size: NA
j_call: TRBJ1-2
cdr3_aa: ASSPQDREFYGYT

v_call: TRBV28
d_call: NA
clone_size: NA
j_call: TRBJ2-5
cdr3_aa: ASSVPVGEETQY

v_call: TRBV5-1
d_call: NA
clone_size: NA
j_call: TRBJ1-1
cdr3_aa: ASSYSGGTEAF

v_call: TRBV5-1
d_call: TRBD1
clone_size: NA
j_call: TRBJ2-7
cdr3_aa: ASSLAGGDYEQY

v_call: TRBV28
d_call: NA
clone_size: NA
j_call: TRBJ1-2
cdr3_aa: ASSLRGSGYT

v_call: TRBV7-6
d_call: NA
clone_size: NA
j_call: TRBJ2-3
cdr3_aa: ASSLAPGFTDTQY

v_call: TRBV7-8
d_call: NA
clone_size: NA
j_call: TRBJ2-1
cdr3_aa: ASSLGVGTNEQF

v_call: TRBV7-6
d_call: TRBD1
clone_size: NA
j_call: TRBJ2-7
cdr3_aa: ASSLGDRGPYEQY

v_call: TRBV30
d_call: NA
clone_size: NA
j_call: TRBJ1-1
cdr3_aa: AWSVQENTEAF

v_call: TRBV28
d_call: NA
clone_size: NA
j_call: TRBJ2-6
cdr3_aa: ASSQGSRSGANVLT

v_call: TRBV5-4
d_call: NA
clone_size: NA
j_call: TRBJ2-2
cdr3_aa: ASRSGRGNTGELF